Following are 19 T cell receptor beta chains from one sample sequenced in a study of blood T cell repertoires in COVID-19 (dated by TCRdb to about 2020). The receptor library was made with the immunoSEQ multiplex PCR assay. The clones in this table, taken by TCRdb from immuneACCESS, are in-frame only. Not every clone is retained; where verified, under half of the shortfall comes from an unresolved V gene, and the cause of the rest is unknown. The sample yields fewer than 90,000 clones; about nine tenths were counted once. Roughly 15% of the sample is held by the ten biggest clonotypes. What was sequenced was peripheral blood. The receptors come from a male donor with acute or convalescent COVID-19.

This clone has a handful of counts. The germline gene is not matched at one end of the junction; a read error may be the cause. The chain has TRBV5-1 and TRBJ1-6, with D unresolved. CDR1 and CDR2 (germline): SGHRS, YFSETQ. The CDR3 runs 13 residues. CDR3 nucleotide sequence: TGCGCCAGCAGCTTGTCCTTTAATTCACCCCTCCACTTT. This gives the protein CASSLSFNSPLHF. Looking up the rest from reference TRBV5-1 and TRBJ1-6 gives the full variable domain: KAGVTQTPRYLIKTRGQQVTLSCSPISGHRSVSWYQQTPGQGLQFLFEYFSETQRNKGNFPGRFSGRQFSNSRSEMNVSTLELGDSALYLCASSLSFNSPLHFGNGTRLTVT.

This clone has a single count. The chain couples TRBV19 to TRBJ2-3; 15 nucleotides line up with TRBD2. V lost 4 bases to trimming and J lost 4 bases; unmatched junction nucleotides: 9. The CDR3 covers 18 residues. The germline CDR1 and CDR2 sequences are LNHDA and SQIVND (reference sequence). The CDR3 region is CASSTPIGLAGGPDTQYF. In DNA, the CDR3 is TGTGCCAGTAGTACCCCAATCGGACTAGCGGGGGGGCCAGATACGCAGTATTTT.

The genes are TRBV6-1 and TRBJ2-5; 7 bases are a match to TRBD2. The germline V gene has CDR1 MNHNS and CDR2 SASEGT. The CDR3 loop spans 15 amino acids. Trimming at V came to 3 bases and at J to 1 base, leaving 5 bases not matched to a gene. As DNA, the CDR3 is TGTGCCAGCAGTGAGTTCCCGGGGGGCCAAGAGACCCAGTACTTC. Translated: CASSEFPGGQETQYF.

This chain uses TRBV6-6 with TRBJ1-5; 9 bases agree with TRBD1. The CDR3 has 16 amino acids. The junction had 4 bases not matched to a gene; V was cut back by 2 bases and J by 2 bases. CDR1 MNHNY and CDR2 SVGAGI come from the germline V gene (reference sequence). The CDR3 spells CASSYGQGMGNQPQHF. The CDR3, as DNA: TGTGCCAGCAGTTACGGACAGGGGATGGGCAATCAGCCCCAGCATTTT.

CDR3 nucleotide sequence: TGTGCCACCAGCTCCGGAACAGGGGTCCCAGAGACCCAGTACTTC. It yields the protein CATSSGTGVPETQYF. The genes are TRBV15 and TRBJ2-5, with 7 positions matching TRBD1. Germline V gene sequence: CDR1 LNHNV, CDR2 YYDKDF (reference sequence). V shed 5 bases and J 4 bases; nucleotides not matched to a gene: 10. The CDR3 is 15 residues long.

This clone came up a few times. This chain connects TRBV2 to TRBJ1-2, with 8 bases matching TRBD1. Germline assignment: CDR1 SNHLY and CDR2 FYNNEI. The length of the CDR3 is 15 residues. Germline trimming cut 7 bases from V and 4 bases from J; bases unmatched to any gene: 11. CDR3 coding DNA: TGTGCCAGCATTGGGATGACAGGGGTGGCCTATGGCTACACCTTC. Residues: CASIGMTGVAYGYTF.

The chain uses TRBV24-1 and TRBJ2-3, with 8 bases aligning to TRBD2. Trimming at V came to 7 bases and at J to 2 bases, leaving 7 bases not matched to a gene. CDR3 length: 15 amino acids. Germline lookup yields CDR1 KGHDR and CDR2 SFDVKD. The CDR3 spells CATSPTGGATDTQYF. Here the CDR3 DNA reads TGTGCCACCAGCCCCACGGGGGGGGCCACAGATACGCAGTATTTT.

V and J are TRBV19 and TRBJ2-2; possible D gene TRBD1, 6 bases. Germline CDR1 is LNHDA and CDR2 is SQIVND (reference sequence). Trimming stripped 7 bases from V and 7 bases from J, with 16 bases between. This CDR3 has 14 residues. CDR3 protein: CASTREGGFGELFF. The CDR3 region has the DNA TGTGCCAGTACCCGGGAAGGGGGTTTCGGGGAGCTGTTTTTT. Filled out from reference TRBV19 and TRBJ2-2, the complete variable domain reads DGGITQSPKYLFRKEGQNVTLSCEQNLNHDAMYWYRQDPGQGLRLIYYSQIVNDFQKGDIAEGYSVSREKKESFPLTVTSAQKNPTAFYLCASTREGGFGELFFGEGSRLTVL.

The rearrangement uses TRBV5-1 and TRBJ1-4; TRBD1 matches at 7 bases. Germline values: CDR1 SGHRS, CDR2 YFSETQ. The CDR3 length is 14 residues. Trimming took 3 bases from V and 8 from J; bases not matched to a gene: 7. The CDR3 protein is CASSWGDSREKLFF. In DNA form, the CDR3 reads TGCGCCAGCAGCTGGGGGGACAGTAGGGAAAAACTGTTTTTT. Full variable domain (rest looked up from reference TRBV5-1 and TRBJ1-4): KAGVTQTPRYLIKTRGQQVTLSCSPISGHRSVSWYQQTPGQGLQFLFEYFSETQRNKGNFPGRFSGRQFSNSRSEMNVSTLELGDSALYLCASSWGDSREKLFFGSGTQLSVL.

This chain uses TRBV2 with TRBJ1-4; D might be TRBD1 (6 bases). Germline V lookup: CDR1 SNHLY, CDR2 FYNNEI. The CDR3 is 15 residues long. V lost 7 bases to trimming and J lost 0 bases, with 12 bases between them. CDR3 region: CASKGDTTTNEKLFF. CDR3 nucleotides: TGTGCCAGCAAAGGGGACACCACAACTAATGAAAAACTGTTTTTT.

Only one count was recorded for this clone. The V call is TRBV6-4, the J call TRBJ1-1; D gene ambiguous. V lost 2 bases, J lost 5 bases, and 21 bases lay in between. There are 17 residues in the CDR3. The germline V gene has CDR1 MRHNA and CDR2 SNTAGT. The CDR3 is CASSDTYLGGKGTEAFF. The DNA of the CDR3 is TGTGCCAGCAGTGACACGTACCTTGGAGGGAAGGGAACTGAAGCTTTCTTT.

This clone was picked up a small number of times. The chain employs TRBV12-3 or TRBV12-4 and TRBJ1-1, with no clear D. V dropped 8 bases and J dropped 1 base, with 11 bases sitting between them. The CDR3 is 13 amino acids. Here the CDR3 DNA reads TGTGCCAGCCTGGGTCAGGCGAACACTGAAGCTTTCTTT. Translating it yields CASLGQANTEAFF.

The V gene is TRBV7-9, the J gene TRBJ2-5; TRBD1 matches at 8 bases. With V trimmed by 2 bases and J by 5 bases, 16 bases remained unmatched. Germline CDR1 SEHNR, CDR2 FQNEAQ (reference sequence). The CDR3 has 18 amino acids. DNA of the CDR3: TGTGCCAGCAGCTTAAGGCCCCAAGTCCGACAGGGGCGGGAGACCCAGTACTTC. Its translation: CASSLRPQVRQGRETQYF. The variable domain in full, with the rest retrieved from reference TRBV7-9 and TRBJ2-5, is DTGVSQNPRHKITKRGQNVTFRCDPISEHNRLYWYRQTLGQGPEFLTYFQNEAQLEKSRLLSDRFSAERPKGSFSTLEIQRTEQGDSAMYLCASSLRPQVRQGRETQYFGPGTRLLVL.

Details on this clone: At one end the junction does not follow the germline gene, possibly because of a read error. The rearrangement joins TRBV7-7 to TRBJ1-6, with D possibly matching TRBD1 (5 bases). The CDR3 is 15 amino acids. In germline, CDR1 is SSHAT, CDR2 FNYEAQ (reference sequence). The CDR3 is CASRPPTGASSPLHF. In DNA, the CDR3 is TGTGCTAGCAGACCCCCCACAGGAGCCAGTTCACCCCTCCACTTT.

This chain joins TRBV13 and TRBJ1-4; 7 bases align to TRBD1. Germline CDR1 reads PRHDT; CDR2 reads FYEKMQ (reference sequence). Germline trimming cut 4 bases from V and 5 bases from J; bases unmatched to any gene: 13. This CDR3 is 17 amino acids long. CDR3 residues: CASSSYRRQGLNEKLFF. Here the CDR3 DNA reads TGTGCCAGCAGCTCCTATCGGAGACAGGGTCTGAATGAAAAACTGTTTTTT.

The chain recombines TRBV19 with TRBJ1-6, with 9 bases fitting TRBD1. The CDR3 totals 16 residues. Germline values: CDR1 LNHDA, CDR2 SQIVND (reference sequence). With V trimmed by 8 bases and J by 7 bases, 12 bases remained unmatched. This CDR3 reads CASSAGQGDGNSPLHF. Here the CDR3 DNA reads TGTGCCAGTTCAGCGGGACAGGGTGACGGCAATTCACCCCTCCACTTT.

This clone came up once. The chain combines TRBV24-1 with TRBJ2-3; TRBD1 is a possible D gene (6 bases). V lost 8 bases to trimming and J lost 2 bases, with 13 bases between them. The CDR3 sequence is 14 residues long. Germline V gene sequence: CDR1 KGHDR, CDR2 SFDVKD. The CDR3, as DNA: TGTGCCACCAAGCCCGCAGGGGCCACAGATACGCAGTATTTT. The encoded protein is CATKPAGATDTQYF.

The chain recombines TRBV18 with TRBJ1-2; tentatively, D is TRBD1 (5 bases). The V gene lost 3 bases and the J gene lost 8 bases, with 22 bases spanning the gap. The CDR3 consists of 16 residues. Per the germline V gene, CDR1 is KGHSH and CDR2 is LQKENI. CDR3 amino acids: CASSPVGSVIGGGYTF. The CDR3 DNA reads as TGTGCCAGCTCACCCGTCGGATCCGTGATTGGGGGGGGCTACACCTTC.

This clone was picked up a small number of times. CDR3 protein: CASSDGLGDGYTF. As DNA, the CDR3 is TGTGCCAGCAGTGACGGCCTAGGGGATGGCTACACCTTC. This sequence joins TRBV6-4 and TRBJ1-2, with D possibly matching TRBD1 (5 bases). Trimming pared 2 bases from V and 6 bases from J, leaving 10 bases between. Germline CDR1 MRHNA, CDR2 SNTAGT. The CDR3 has 13 residues.